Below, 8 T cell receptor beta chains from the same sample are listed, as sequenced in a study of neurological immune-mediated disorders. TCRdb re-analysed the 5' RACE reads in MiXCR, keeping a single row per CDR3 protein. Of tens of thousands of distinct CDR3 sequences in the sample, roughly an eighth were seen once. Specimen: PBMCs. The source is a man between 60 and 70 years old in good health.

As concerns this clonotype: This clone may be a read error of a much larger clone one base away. CDR3 nucleotides: TGTGCCAGCACCCTTGCAGGCACCAATCAGCCCCAGCATTTT. As protein: CASTLAGTNQPQHF. This chain uses TRBV7-2 with TRBJ1-5; D unclear. The length of the CDR3 is 14 residues. CDR1 and CDR2 from the germline V gene are SGHTA and FQGNSA. The V gene lost 7 bases and the J gene lost 3 bases, with 13 bases spanning the gap.

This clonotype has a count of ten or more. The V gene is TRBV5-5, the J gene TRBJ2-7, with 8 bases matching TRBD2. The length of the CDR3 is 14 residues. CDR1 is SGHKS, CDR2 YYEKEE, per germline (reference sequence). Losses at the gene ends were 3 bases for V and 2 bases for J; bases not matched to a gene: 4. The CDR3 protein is CASSSGTRPYEQYF. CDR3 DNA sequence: TGTGCCAGCAGCTCCGGGACTAGGCCCTACGAGCAGTACTTC.

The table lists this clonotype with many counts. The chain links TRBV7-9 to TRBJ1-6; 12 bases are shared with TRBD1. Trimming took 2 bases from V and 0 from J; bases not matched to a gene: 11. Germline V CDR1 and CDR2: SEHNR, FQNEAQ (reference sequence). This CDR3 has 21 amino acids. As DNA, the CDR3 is TGTGCCAGCAGCTTAAGCGACCGGGACAGGGGGCCTAGCTCCTATAATTCACCCCTCCACTTT. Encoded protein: CASSLSDRDRGPSSYNSPLHF. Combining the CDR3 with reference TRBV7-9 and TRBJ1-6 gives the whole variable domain DTGVSQNPRHKITKRGQNVTFRCDPISEHNRLYWYRQTLGQGPEFLTYFQNEAQLEKSRLLSDRFSAERPKGSFSTLEIQRTEQGDSAMYLCASSLSDRDRGPSSYNSPLHFGNGTRLTVT.

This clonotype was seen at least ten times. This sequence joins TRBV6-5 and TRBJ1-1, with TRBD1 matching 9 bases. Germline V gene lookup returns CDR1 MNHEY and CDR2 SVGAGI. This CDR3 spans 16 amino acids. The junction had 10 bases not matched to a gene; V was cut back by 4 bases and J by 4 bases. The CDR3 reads CASSLYQDRGGTEAFF. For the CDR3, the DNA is TGTGCCAGCAGTTTGTATCAGGACAGGGGTGGCACTGAAGCTTTCTTT.

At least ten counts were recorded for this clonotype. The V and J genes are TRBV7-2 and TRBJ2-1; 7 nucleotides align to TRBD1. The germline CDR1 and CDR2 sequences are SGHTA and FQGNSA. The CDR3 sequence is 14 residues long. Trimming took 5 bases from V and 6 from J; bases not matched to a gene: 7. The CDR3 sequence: CASSRQGILNEQFF. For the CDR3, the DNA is TGTGCCAGCAGCCGACAGGGTATTCTCAATGAGCAGTTCTTC.

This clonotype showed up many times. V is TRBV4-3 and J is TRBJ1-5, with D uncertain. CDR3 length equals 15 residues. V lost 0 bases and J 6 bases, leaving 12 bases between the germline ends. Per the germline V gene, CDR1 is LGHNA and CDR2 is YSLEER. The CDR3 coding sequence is TGCGCCAGCAGCCAAGATCGGGGATTTGGTCAGCCCCAGCATTTT. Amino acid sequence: CASSQDRGFGQPQHF.

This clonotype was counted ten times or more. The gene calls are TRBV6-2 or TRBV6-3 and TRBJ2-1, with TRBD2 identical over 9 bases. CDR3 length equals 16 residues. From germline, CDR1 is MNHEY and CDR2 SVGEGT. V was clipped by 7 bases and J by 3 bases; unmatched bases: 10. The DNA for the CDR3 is TGTGCCAGCAATTCGCTAGCGGGGCGACTCTACAATGAGCAGTTCTTC. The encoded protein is CASNSLAGRLYNEQFF.

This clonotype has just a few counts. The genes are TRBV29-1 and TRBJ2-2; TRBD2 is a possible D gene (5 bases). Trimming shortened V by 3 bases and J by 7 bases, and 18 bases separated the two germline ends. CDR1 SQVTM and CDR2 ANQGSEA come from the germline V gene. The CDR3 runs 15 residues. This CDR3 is CSVDEGWSSSGELFF. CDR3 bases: TGCAGCGTTGATGAGGGATGGTCGTCTAGCGGGGAGCTGTTTTTT.